Listed below are T cell receptor beta chains from one sample, sequenced in a study of T cells in Graves' hyperthyroidism and ophthalmopathy. TCRdb fed the multiplex PCR reads into MiXCR, producing one record per CDR3 protein. The sample shows about 560,000 distinct CDR3 sequences, over 15% of them seen only once. Input material: blood. The receptor source for this set is a young woman with Graves' hyperthyroidism. Each CDR3 is given with its conserved first and last residue. A D gene is named only where the DNA matches it firmly. Only part of the rows carry a size: once, few, many, or a class if the clone is expanded.

clone_size: many
cdr3_length: 16
d_call: TRBD2
v_call: TRBV2
j_call: TRBJ2-1
cdr3_nt: TGTGCCAGCACCCAAGGAGCGGGGGGGCCGCAGACTCGGCAGTTCTTC
cdr3_aa: CASTQGAGGPQTRQFF

clone_size: many
cdr3_length: 18
d_call: TRBD2
v_call: TRBV3-1
j_call: TRBJ2-5
cdr3_nt: TGTGCCAGCAGCCAAGACGGGGTAGTAGCGGGTTTACAAGAGACCCAGTACTTC
cdr3_aa: CASSQDGVVAGLQETQYF

clone_size: -
cdr3_length: 14
d_call: -
v_call: TRBV11-2
j_call: TRBJ2-1
cdr3_nt: TGTGCCAGCAGCCCAGAAACCGAGGGGGCCGGGAGGTTCTTC
cdr3_aa: CASSPETEGAGRFF

clone_size: -
cdr3_length: 15
d_call: TRBD1
v_call: TRBV7-9
j_call: TRBJ1-4
cdr3_nt: TGTGCCAGCAGCTTGAACAGGGGAGGAGGTGAAAAACTGTTTTTT
cdr3_aa: CASSLNRGGGEKLFF

clone_size: many
cdr3_length: 16
d_call: TRBD2
v_call: TRBV11-2
j_call: TRBJ2-1
cdr3_nt: TGTGCCAGCAGCTTAGCACTAGCGGCACACCAAAATGAGCAGTTCTTC
cdr3_aa: CASSLALAAHQNEQFF

clone_size: -
cdr3_length: 12
d_call: -
v_call: TRBV19
j_call: TRBJ2-4
cdr3_nt: TGTGCCAGTAGTATAGGAATAGGCATTCAGTACTTC
cdr3_aa: CASSIGIGIQYF

clone_size: -
cdr3_length: 13
d_call: -
v_call: TRBV6-1
j_call: TRBJ1-1
cdr3_nt: TGTGCCAGCATCAGTGACTTGAACACTGAAGCTTTCTTT
cdr3_aa: CASISDLNTEAFF

clone_size: few
cdr3_length: 17
d_call: -
v_call: TRBV18
j_call: TRBJ1-4
cdr3_nt: TGTGCCAGCTCACAACGAACGGACAGCGAGGAAGATGAAAAACTGTTTTTT
cdr3_aa: CASSQRTDSEEDEKLFF

clone_size: -
cdr3_length: 13
d_call: -
v_call: TRBV20-1
j_call: TRBJ2-2
cdr3_nt: TGCAGTGCTAGTCCAGGGAACACCGGGGAGCTGTTTTTT
cdr3_aa: CSASPGNTGELFF

clone_size: -
cdr3_length: 16
d_call: TRBD2
v_call: TRBV4-2
j_call: TRBJ2-1
cdr3_nt: TGTGCCAGCAGCCAAGCCGGGACTAGCGGATACAATGAGCAGTTCTTC
cdr3_aa: CASSQAGTSGYNEQFF

clone_size: few
cdr3_length: 17
d_call: -
v_call: TRBV7-9
j_call: TRBJ2-1
cdr3_nt: TGTGCCAGCAGCTTAAGCCCCAACGAAGAATCCTACAATGAGCAGTTCTTC
cdr3_aa: CASSLSPNEESYNEQFF

clone_size: many
cdr3_length: 13
d_call: TRBD1
v_call: TRBV3-1
j_call: TRBJ1-2
cdr3_nt: TGTGCCAGCAGCCGGGACAGCTACTATGGCTACACCTTC
cdr3_aa: CASSRDSYYGYTF

clone_size: many
cdr3_length: 16
d_call: -
v_call: TRBV7-9
j_call: TRBJ2-7
cdr3_nt: TGTGCCAGCAGCTTAGGGCCGGCACGTCAGGAGGACGAGCAGTACTTC
cdr3_aa: CASSLGPARQEDEQYF

clone_size: -
cdr3_length: 16
d_call: -
v_call: TRBV15
j_call: TRBJ1-3
cdr3_nt: TGTGCCACCAGCAGAGCATCAGCGGCCTCTGGAAACACCATATATTTT
cdr3_aa: CATSRASAASGNTIYF